The next 16 T cell receptor beta chains were all read from a single sample in a study of blood T cell repertoires in COVID-19. This table comes from immunoSEQ multiplex PCR, and its TCRdb copy is limited to in-frame clones, with some not included. In the table there are about 120,000 clones, roughly four fifths of which are singletons. The sequenced material came from peripheral blood. These receptors all come from a human donor in a cohort sampled during active COVID-19.

The chain recombines TRBV6-6 with TRBJ2-1; TRBD2 aligns across 10 bases. The germline gives CDR1 MNHNY, CDR2 SVGAGI (reference sequence). The CDR3 length is 15 residues. After removal of 8 bases from V and 8 bases from J, the junction contained 12 bases not matched to a gene. The CDR3 region is CASLRLAGDPDEQFF. In DNA, the CDR3 is TGTGCCAGCCTGCGTCTAGCGGGAGATCCCGATGAGCAGTTCTTC.

The V gene is TRBV18, the J gene TRBJ2-7; a possible D gene is TRBD2 (5 bases). V lost 3 bases and J lost 7, with 19 bases in between. CDR3 length equals 15 residues. The germline V gene encodes CDR1 KGHSH and CDR2 LQKENI. DNA of the CDR3: TGTGCCAGCTCACCGGTAGGCGGTTCTGAGGGTGAGCAGTACTTC. This gives the protein CASSPVGGSEGEQYF.

This chain connects TRBV14 to TRBJ2-7, with 9 bases identical to TRBD1. Germline trimming cut 1 base from V and 4 bases from J; bases unmatched to any gene: 5. Germline V gives CDR1 SGHDN, CDR2 FVKESK. The CDR3 spans 15 residues. CDR3 sequence (DNA): TGTGCCAGCAGCCAAGGATGGGACAGGGTATACGAGCAGTACTTC. It translates to CASSQGWDRVYEQYF. The entire variable domain, with the rest obtained from reference TRBV14 and TRBJ2-7, is as follows: EAGVTQFPSHSVIEKGQTVTLRCDPISGHDNLYWYRRVMGKEIKFLLHFVKESKQDESGMPNNRFLAERTGGTYSTLKVQPAELEDSGVYFCASSQGWDRVYEQYFGPGTRLTVT.

The gene calls are TRBV7-9 and TRBJ2-3; 9 bases line up with TRBD1. Germline V gene lookup returns CDR1 SEHNR and CDR2 FQNEAQ (reference sequence). The V and J ends lost 4 bases and 4 bases, in that order; junction bases with no gene match: 6. The CDR3 is made up of 15 amino acids. CDR3 sequence reads: CASSSGTGQSDTQYF. The CDR3 region has the DNA TGTGCCAGCAGCTCCGGGACAGGGCAATCAGATACGCAGTATTTT.

The chain is built from TRBV2 and TRBJ2-5, with D perhaps matching TRBD2 (6 bases). The germline CDR1 and CDR2 sequences are SNHLY and FYNNEI. The CDR3 has 15 amino acids. V gave up 6 bases and J gave up 4 bases, with 18 bases separating them. The CDR3 sequence: CASRDPMGGGETQYF. The CDR3 bases are TGTGCCAGCAGAGACCCTATGGGGGGAGGAGAGACCCAGTACTTC.

Many counts were recorded for this clone. CDR3: CASSAGNAYEQYF. The CDR3 coding sequence is TGTGCCAGCAGCGCAGGGAACGCCTACGAGCAGTACTTC. V and J are TRBV28 and TRBJ2-7; D is possibly TRBD1 (5 bases). Germline assignment: CDR1 MDHEN and CDR2 SYDVKM. The CDR3 loop spans 13 amino acids. Trimming removed 6 bases from V and 2 bases from J, with 11 bases in between. The full variable domain, rest sourced from reference TRBV28 and TRBJ2-7, is DVKVTQSSRYLVKRTGEKVFLECVQDMDHENMFWYRQDPGLGLRLIYFSYDVKMKEKGDIPEGYSVSREKKERFSLILESASTNQTSMYLCASSAGNAYEQYFGPGTRLTVT.

The chain recombines TRBV5-5 with TRBJ1-4, with D possibly matching TRBD1 (5 bases). Germline CDR1 and CDR2: SGHKS and YYEKEE (reference sequence). V lost 5 bases, J lost 6 bases, and 17 bases lay in between. The CDR3 runs to 15 residues. The CDR3: CASRSRGVKDEKLFF. The CDR3 region has the DNA TGTGCCAGCAGATCCCGGGGGGTCAAGGATGAAAAACTGTTTTTT.

This rearrangement joins TRBV19 to TRBJ2-6; maybe TRBD1 (5 bases). The V end lost 7 bases, the J end lost 0 bases, and 10 bases lay between the germline ends. Germline CDR1 is LNHDA and CDR2 is SQIVND (reference sequence). The CDR3 consists of 15 residues. CDR3 DNA: TGTGCCAGTACGACAGTTATCTCTGGGGCCAACGTCCTGACTTTC. Its translation is CASTTVISGANVLTF.

The rearrangement links TRBV5-4 to TRBJ1-1; maybe TRBD1 (5 bases). Trimming stripped 0 bases from V and 0 bases from J, with 9 bases between. The germline gives CDR1 SGHNT, CDR2 YYREEE (reference sequence). The CDR3 consists of 15 residues. The CDR3 DNA reads TGTGCCAGCAGCTTGGAGTGGGGGGTGAACACTGAAGCTTTCTTT. Protein product: CASSLEWGVNTEAFF.

The V and J genes are TRBV10-3 and TRBJ1-2, with D perhaps TRBD1 (5 bases). The CDR3 loop spans 14 amino acids. Germline V lookup: CDR1 ENHRY, CDR2 SYGVKD. Trimming stripped 5 bases from V and 2 bases from J, with 12 bases between. The CDR3 sequence: CAISLGGDNYGYTF. The CDR3 coding sequence is TGTGCCATCAGTTTGGGGGGGGACAACTATGGCTACACCTTC.

The chain links TRBV7-2 to TRBJ1-3; TRBD1 aligns across 7 bases. The germline CDR1 and CDR2 sequences are SGHTA and FQGNSA. This CDR3 has 15 amino acids. V lost 5 bases to trimming and J lost 2 bases; unmatched junction nucleotides: 6. The CDR3 DNA reads TGTGCCAGCAGCCTCGACAGGGCAACTGGAAACACCATATATTTT. It specifies CASSLDRATGNTIYF.

The J gene is TRBJ2-7, the V gene TRBV15, with D perhaps matching TRBD1 (6 bases). The CDR3 has 14 amino acids. V was trimmed by 6 bases and J by 3 bases, leaving 15 bases between them. Looked up from germline, CDR1 is LNHNV and CDR2 is YYDKDF (reference sequence). In DNA form, the CDR3 reads TGTGCCACCAGAAGTGGGGGCGCATTCTACGAGCAGTACTTC. This gives the protein CATRSGGAFYEQYF.

The J gene is TRBJ2-7, the V gene TRBV5-1, with 7 nucleotides matching TRBD2. This CDR3 contains 15 residues. Germline CDR1 SGHRS, CDR2 YFSETQ. Trimming removed 1 base from V and 0 bases from J; junction bases left unmatched: 4. CDR3 protein: CASSLSGGGSYEQYF. DNA for the CDR3: TGCGCCAGCAGCTTGTCTGGCGGGGGCTCCTACGAGCAGTACTTC.

The V call is TRBV7-9, the J call TRBJ2-7; D call uncertain. The CDR3 runs 13 residues. Trimming took off 1 base at V and 4 bases at J, with 8 bases between the two ends. The V gene's germline CDR1 is SEHNR and CDR2 FQNEAQ (reference sequence). This CDR3 is CASSLEQSYEQYF. The CDR3 DNA is TGTGCCAGCAGCTTAGAACAGTCTTACGAGCAGTACTTC.

This clone was detected only a few times. The rearrangement uses TRBV4-1 and TRBJ2-1, with TRBD2 as a possible D gene (7 bases). The CDR3 is 17 residues long. V was trimmed by 3 bases and J by 7 bases, leaving 22 bases between them. Per the germline V gene, CDR1 is MGHRA and CDR2 is YSYEKL. DNA for the CDR3: TGCGCCAGCAGCCAGCTACTACTAGGGGGGGCAGGTAATGAGCAGTTCTTC. The encoded protein is CASSQLLLGGAGNEQFF.

V usage is TRBV2 and J usage is TRBJ1-2; 8 bases align to TRBD1. The CDR3 extends over 15 amino acids. The V segment lost 4 bases and the J segment 5 bases; nucleotides outside the gene matches: 9. CDR1 is SNHLY and CDR2 is FYNNEI in the germline V gene. Here the CDR3 DNA reads TGTGCCAGCAGTGGCCCACAGGGGGTTCCATATGGCTACACCTTC. This codes for CASSGPQGVPYGYTF.